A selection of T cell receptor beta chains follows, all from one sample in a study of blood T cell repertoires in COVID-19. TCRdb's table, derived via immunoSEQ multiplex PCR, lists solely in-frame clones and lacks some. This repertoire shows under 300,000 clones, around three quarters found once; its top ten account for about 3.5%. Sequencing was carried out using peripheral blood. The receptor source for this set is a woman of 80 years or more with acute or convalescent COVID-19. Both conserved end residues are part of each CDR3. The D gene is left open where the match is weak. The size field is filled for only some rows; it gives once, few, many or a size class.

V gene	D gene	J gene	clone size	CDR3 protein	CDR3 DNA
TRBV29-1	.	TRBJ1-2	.	CSVLPGTRANYGYTF	TGCAGCGTCCTTCCCGGGACACGCGCTAACTATGGCTACACCTTC
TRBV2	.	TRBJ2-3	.	CASSEGTHTQYF	TGTGCCAGCAGTGAAGGGACTCATACGCAGTATTTT
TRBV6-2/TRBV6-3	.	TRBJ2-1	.	CASSFTPVLSSYNEQFF	TGTGCCAGCAGTTTCACCCCCGTTCTCTCCAGTTACAATGAGCAGTTCTTC
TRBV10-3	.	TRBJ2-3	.	CAISLSDTQYF	TGTGCCATCAGTCTCTCGGATACGCAGTATTTT
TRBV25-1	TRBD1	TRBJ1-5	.	CATPRGQRRLWSNQPQHF	TGTGCCACCCCGAGGGGGCAGCGTCGACTTTGGAGCAATCAGCCCCAGCATTTT
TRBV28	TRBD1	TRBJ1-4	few	CASIDRDRVLKKLFF	TGTGCCAGCATAGACCGGGACAGGGTTTTGAAAAAACTGTTTTTT
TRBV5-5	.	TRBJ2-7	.	CASSLEQGFPRGGSPYEQYF	TGTGCCAGCAGCTTGGAACAGGGATTCCCCCGGGGCGGGTCTCCCTACGAGCAGTACTTC
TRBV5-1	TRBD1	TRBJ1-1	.	CASSLGYQSWDRPGTEAFF	TGCGCCAGCAGCTTGGGTTATCAAAGTTGGGACAGGCCAGGCACTGAAGCTTTCTTT
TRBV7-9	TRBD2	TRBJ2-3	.	CASSLRGRAGDTQYF	TGTGCCAGCAGCTTACGTGGGAGGGCAGGAGATACGCAGTATTTT
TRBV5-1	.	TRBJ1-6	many	CASSLEGRGAWNSPLHF	TGCGCCAGCAGCTTGGAAGGTAGGGGCGCATGGAATTCACCCCTCCACTTT
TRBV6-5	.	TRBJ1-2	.	CASSYSERGAGGYTF	TGTGCCAGCAGTTACTCGGAACGGGGGGCTGGAGGCTACACCTTC
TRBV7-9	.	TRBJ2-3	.	CASSSADTQYF	TGTGCCAGCAGCTCCGCAGATACGCAGTATTTT
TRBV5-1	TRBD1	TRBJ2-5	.	CASSIQGAQETQYF	TGCGCCAGCAGCATTCAGGGGGCTCAAGAGACCCAGTACTTC
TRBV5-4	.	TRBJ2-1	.	CASSFQGNYNEQFF	TGTGCCAGCAGCTTCCAGGGTAACTACAATGAGCAGTTCTTC
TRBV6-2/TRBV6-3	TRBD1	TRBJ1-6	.	CASSKPTGQNSPLHF	TGTGCCAGCAGTAAGCCCACGGGACAGAATTCACCCCTCCACTTT
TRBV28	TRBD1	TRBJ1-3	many	CASSSTHFRGTNRNTIYF	TGTGCCAGCAGTTCGACCCACTTCAGGGGGACCAACAGAAACACCATATATTTT
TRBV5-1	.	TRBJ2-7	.	CASSSSLADSREQYF	TGCGCCAGCAGCTCCTCTCTGGCGGATTCTCGCGAGCAGTACTTC
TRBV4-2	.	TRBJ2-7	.	CASSQDNYEQYF	TGTGCCAGCAGCCAAGATAACTACGAGCAGTACTTC
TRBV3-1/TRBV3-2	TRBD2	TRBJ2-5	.	CASSLGTSVWRQYF	TGTGCCAGCAGCCTCGGGACTAGCGTTTGGAGGCAGTACTTC
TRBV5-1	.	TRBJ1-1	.	CASSLAQNTEAFF	TGCGCCAGCAGCTTGGCACAGAACACTGAAGCTTTCTTT
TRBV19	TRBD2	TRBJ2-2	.	CASSVSGTNTGELFF	TGTGCCAGTAGTGTCAGCGGGACGAACACCGGGGAGCTGTTTTTT
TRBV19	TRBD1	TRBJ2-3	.	CASSRLGQVTDTQYF	TGTGCCAGTAGTAGGCTGGGACAGGTGACAGATACGCAGTATTTT
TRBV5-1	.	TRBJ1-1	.	CASSLEGQRTEAFF	TGCGCCAGCAGCTTGGAGGGGCAAAGGACTGAAGCTTTCTTT
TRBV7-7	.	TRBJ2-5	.	CASSLSQQETQYF	TGTGCCAGCAGCTTAAGTCAGCAAGAGACCCAGTACTTC
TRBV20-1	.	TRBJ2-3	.	CSASLKGGIQDTQYF	TGCAGTGCTAGTCTGAAGGGGGGGATTCAAGATACGCAGTATTTT
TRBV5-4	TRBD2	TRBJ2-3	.	CASSLRASGRSDTQYF	TGTGCCAGCAGCTTGAGGGCTAGCGGGAGATCCGATACGCAGTATTTT
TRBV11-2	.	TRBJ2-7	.	CASSLLQGYEQYF	TGTGCCAGCAGCTTATTGCAGGGCTACGAGCAGTACTTC
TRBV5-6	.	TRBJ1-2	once	CASRLGGGSPGEESYTF	TGTGCCAGCCGCCTTGGGGGGGGCTCGCCCGGTGAGGAGAGCTACACCTTC
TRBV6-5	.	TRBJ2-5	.	CASSRQSLGEETQYF	TGTGCCAGCAGCCGTCAGTCCCTAGGAGAAGAGACCCAGTACTTC
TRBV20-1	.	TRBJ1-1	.	CSARRTGGF	TGCAGTGCTAGGCGCACCGGAGGCTTT
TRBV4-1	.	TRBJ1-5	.	CASSQVGRWSNQPQHF	TGCGCCAGCAGCCAAGTGGGCCGGTGGAGCAATCAGCCCCAGCATTTT
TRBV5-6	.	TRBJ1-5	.	CARTRPNQPQHF	TGTGCCAGGACGAGGCCTAATCAGCCCCAGCATTTT
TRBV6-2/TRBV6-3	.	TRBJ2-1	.	CASSSFWGRGNNEQFF	TGTGCCAGCAGCTCTTTTTGGGGCCGAGGAAACAATGAGCAGTTCTTC
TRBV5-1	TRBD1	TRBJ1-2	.	CASSSGQGYYGYTF	TGCGCCAGCAGCTCCGGACAGGGGTACTATGGCTACACCTTC
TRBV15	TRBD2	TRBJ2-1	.	CATSRDPSGGASGEQFF	TGTGCCACCAGCAGAGACCCTAGCGGGGGGGCTTCAGGGGAGCAGTTCTTC
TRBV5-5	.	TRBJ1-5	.	CASSLEIGGQPQHF	TGTGCCAGCAGCTTGGAGATCGGGGGACAGCCCCAGCATTTT
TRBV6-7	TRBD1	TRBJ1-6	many	CASSYRQGMYNSPLHF	TGTGCCAGCAGTTACCGACAGGGAATGTATAATTCACCCCTCCACTTT